This is a list of T cell receptor beta chains from one sample in a study of blood T cell repertoires in COVID-19. Only in-frame clones appear in the TCRdb table, and some are missing; sequencing was by immunoSEQ multiplex PCR. The table includes more than 150,000 clones, 89% detected once. The sample taken for sequencing was peripheral blood. The receptors originated from a middle-aged man with acute or convalescent COVID-19. Each CDR3 is given with its conserved first and last residue. A D gene is named only where the DNA matches it firmly.

j_call v_call d_call cdr3_nt cdr3_aa
TRBJ2-7 TRBV7-9 TRBD2 TGTGCCAGCAGCTTATCCGGGGGGGCCTACGAGCAGTACTTC CASSLSGGAYEQYF
TRBJ2-2 TRBV9 NA TGTGCCAGCAGCGTAGCCGGGGGGCTCTTGAACACCGGGGAGCTGTTTTTT CASSVAGGLLNTGELFF
TRBJ2-7 TRBV7-8 TRBD1 TGTGCCAGCAGCTTCAACAGGGGGGCGGCCTACGAGCAGTACTTC CASSFNRGAAYEQYF
TRBJ2-7 TRBV15 NA TGTGCCACCAGCCCCCGGACAGCCTCCTACGAGCAGTACTTC CATSPRTASYEQYF
TRBJ1-2 TRBV15 TRBD1 TGTGCCACCAGCATAGCAGGGGGGCACTATGGCTACACCTTC CATSIAGGHYGYTF
TRBJ1-2 TRBV5-1 NA TGCGCCAGCAGCTTGGTTGCGGGGCACCTTAACTATGGCTACACCTTC CASSLVAGHLNYGYTF
TRBJ1-3 TRBV7-2 NA TGTGCCAGCAGCTTCTCCCCACAGGGCAATGGAAACACCATATATTTT CASSFSPQGNGNTIYF
TRBJ1-2 TRBV12-5 TRBD1 TGTGCTAGTGGTTTGTTATCGGGACAGGGCATGAGCTACACCTTC CASGLLSGQGMSYTF
TRBJ1-2 TRBV6-5 NA TGTGCCAGCAGTAAGCAGGGAACTAACTATGGCTACACCTTC CASSKQGTNYGYTF
TRBJ1-1 TRBV13 NA TGTGCCAGCAGCTTAGTCGGGGGAGTGAACACTGAAGCTTTCTTT CASSLVGGVNTEAFF
TRBJ1-5 TRBV15 NA TGTGCCACCAGCAGAGGGGGCTATAGCAATCAGCCCCAGCATTTT CATSRGGYSNQPQHF
TRBJ1-3 TRBV3-1/TRBV3-2 TRBD1 TGTGCCAGCAGCCGGGACAGGGGCCCCCCGCCTGGAAACACCATATATTTT CASSRDRGPPPGNTIYF
TRBJ1-5 TRBV18 NA TGTGCCAGCTCACCGCCGGGTGGTCAGCCCCAGCATTTT CASSPPGGQPQHF
TRBJ1-4 TRBV6-2/TRBV6-3 TRBD1 TGTGCCAGCAGTTCGGCCTTCGGAAGGGGGCAACTCCTGGATGAAAAACTGTTTTTT CASSSAFGRGQLLDEKLFF
TRBJ1-1 TRBV27 NA TGTGCCAGCAGGCGGACAGTGAACACTGAAGCTTTCTTT CASRRTVNTEAFF
TRBJ2-5 TRBV6-2/TRBV6-3 NA TGTGCCAGCAGTTACTCTCCACCAGGGGTGGAGGAGACCCAGTACTTC CASSYSPPGVEETQYF
TRBJ2-5 TRBV7-2 TRBD1 TGTGCCAGCAGCCAGGACAGGGGTAAAGAGACCCAGTACTTC CASSQDRGKETQYF
TRBJ2-7 TRBV2 NA TGTGCCAGCATCCGGGGTCCAGTTACCTACGAGCAGTACTTC CASIRGPVTYEQYF
TRBJ2-1 TRBV4-1 TRBD2 TGCGCCAGCAGCCGCGACAGCGGGGGGGCCAACAATGAGCAGTTCTTC CASSRDSGGANNEQFF
TRBJ1-1 TRBV5-1 NA TGCGCCAGCAGCTTGGGAGGGGGAAACACTGAAGCTTTCTTT CASSLGGGNTEAFF
TRBJ1-5 TRBV19 TRBD1 TGTGCCAGTAGTATCGGACAGGGGAATCAGCCCCAGCATTTT CASSIGQGNQPQHF
TRBJ2-5 TRBV27 TRBD2 TGTGCCAGCAGGGGCGGGGGACAAGAGACCCAGTACTTC CASRGGGQETQYF
TRBJ2-1 TRBV24-1 TRBD1 TGTGCCACCAGTGACACCGGACAGGGCCCCTACAATGAGCAGTTCTTC CATSDTGQGPYNEQFF
TRBJ1-5 TRBV4-2 TRBD1 TGTGCCAGCAGCCAAGATGGGGACAGGGCGTTAATATGGAATCAGCCCCAGCATTTT CASSQDGDRALIWNQPQHF
TRBJ2-1 TRBV5-8 TRBD2 TGTGCCAGCAGCTTCCACGCGACTAGCGGGGGCTACAATGAGCAGTTCTTC CASSFHATSGGYNEQFF
TRBJ2-2 TRBV13 TRBD1 TGTGCCAGCAGCTCAGATAAACAGGGGGCCGGGGAGCTGTTTTTT CASSSDKQGAGELFF
TRBJ2-5 TRBV6-2/TRBV6-3 NA TGTGCCAGCAGTTACACCCGAGCGGGCCCGTACCAAGAGACCCAGTACTTC CASSYTRAGPYQETQYF
TRBJ1-4 TRBV29-1 TRBD1 TGCAGCGCCAACAGGGGGGCAAATGAAAAACTGTTTTTT CSANRGANEKLFF
TRBJ2-2 TRBV7-2 TRBD2 TGTGCCAGCAGCTGGACTAGCGGGGTGGGCGGGGAGCTGTTTTTT CASSWTSGVGGELFF